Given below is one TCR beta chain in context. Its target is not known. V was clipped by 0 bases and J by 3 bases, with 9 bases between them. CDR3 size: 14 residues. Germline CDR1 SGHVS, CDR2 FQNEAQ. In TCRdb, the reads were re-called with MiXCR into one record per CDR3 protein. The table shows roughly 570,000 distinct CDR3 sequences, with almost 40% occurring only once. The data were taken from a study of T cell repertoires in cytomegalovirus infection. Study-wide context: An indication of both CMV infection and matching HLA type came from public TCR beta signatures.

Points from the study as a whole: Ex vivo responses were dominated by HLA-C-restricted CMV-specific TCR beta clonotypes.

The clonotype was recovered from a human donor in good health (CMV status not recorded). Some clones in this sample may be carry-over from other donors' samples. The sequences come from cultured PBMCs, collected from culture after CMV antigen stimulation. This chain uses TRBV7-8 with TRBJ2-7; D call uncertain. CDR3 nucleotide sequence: TGTGCCAGCAGCTTAGCGCTAACAATCTACGAGCAGTACTTC. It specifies CASSLALTIYEQYF.